This TCR beta chain was documented in a study of T cells in localized non-small cell lung cancer. Study-level findings and limits: Higher blood T cell density tracked longer overall survival. Only one tumor region was sequenced, so heterogeneity remains possible. Appearing in adjacent lung were a median roughly 60 of the top 100 tumor clones. Adjacent uninvolved lung had the highest clonality, suggesting focused antigen responses.

As for this clone: What it binds is unknown.

The protocol was immunoSEQ multiplex PCR, while the TCRdb copy is restricted to in-frame clones and leaves out a portion. The table includes about 53,000 clones, 75% to 90% detected once. The input for sequencing was peripheral blood mononuclear cells, taken before any cancer treatment. This TCR was sampled from a man between 40 and 75 years old with stage III lung adenocarcinoma.

CDR3 sequence (DNA): TGTGCCAGCAGCCACGCAGTAGGCAGGGGTGGGGTCGGGGAGCTGTTTTTT. Its translation is CASSHAVGRGGVGELFF. V and J are TRBV7-2 and TRBJ2-2; a possible D gene is TRBD1 (6 bases). The V end lost 5 bases, the J end lost 7 bases, and 23 bases lay between the germline ends. The V gene's germline CDR1 is SGHTA and CDR2 FQGNSA. The CDR3 is made up of 17 amino acids.